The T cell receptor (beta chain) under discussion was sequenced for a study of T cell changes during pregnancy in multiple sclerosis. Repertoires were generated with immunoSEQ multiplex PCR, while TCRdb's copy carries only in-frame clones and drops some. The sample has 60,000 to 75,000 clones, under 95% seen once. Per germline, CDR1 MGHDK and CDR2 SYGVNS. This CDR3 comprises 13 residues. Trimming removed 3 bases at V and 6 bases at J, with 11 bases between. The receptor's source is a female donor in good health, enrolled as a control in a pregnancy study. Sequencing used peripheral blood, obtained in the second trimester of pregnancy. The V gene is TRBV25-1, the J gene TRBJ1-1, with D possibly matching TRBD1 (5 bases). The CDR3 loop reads CASSDPTVPEAFF. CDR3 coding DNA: TGTGCCAGCAGTGACCCGACAGTCCCTGAAGCTTTCTTT.